A single sample gave rise to the 32 T cell receptor beta chains below, sequenced in a study of T-cell memory formation after mild COVID-19. TCRdb re-called the 5' RACE reads with MiXCR, one entry per CDR3 protein. This sample yields 350,000 to 450,000 distinct CDR3 sequences, of which 20% to 30% are seen a single time; 8.8% belongs to the top ten. Sequencing was done on a sample of PBMCs or a T cell subset sorted from them (not recorded which). These receptors originate from an adult woman who had mild COVID-19 (a few samples of this study predate the infection). Cell type and time point are not known.

V usage is TRBV5-1 and J usage is TRBJ1-2, with no clear D. CDR3 length equals 15 residues. V dropped 4 bases and J dropped 6 bases, with 19 bases sitting between them. Germline values: CDR1 SGHRS, CDR2 YFSETQ. CDR3 bases: TGCGCCAGCAGCCCCCCGGGGTGGGAAGATGATGGCTACACCTTC. Its translation: CASSPPGWEDDGYTF.

This clonotype was picked up a small number of times. J is TRBJ1-5 and V is TRBV25-1, with 9 bases fitting TRBD1. Trimming cost V 4 bases and J 2 bases; bases outside gene matches: 6. The CDR3 is 16 amino acids. Germline CDR1 is MGHDK and CDR2 is SYGVNS. CDR3 residues: CASSAGQGEGNQPQHF. The CDR3 DNA reads as TGTGCCAGCAGTGCGGGACAGGGTGAGGGCAATCAGCCCCAGCATTTT. The full variable domain, in which reference TRBV25-1 and TRBJ1-5 provide the parts outside the CDR3, is EADIYQTPRYLVIGTGKKITLECSQTMGHDKMYWYQQDPGMELHLIHYSYGVNSTEKGDLSSESTVSRIRTEHFPLTLESARPSHTSQYLCASSAGQGEGNQPQHFGDGTRLSIL.

This chain connects TRBV20-1 to TRBJ1-5; 8 nucleotides agree with TRBD1. The CDR3 consists of 15 residues. The germline CDR1 and CDR2 sequences are DFQATT and SNEGSKA (reference sequence). The V segment lost 6 bases and the J segment 1 base; nucleotides outside the gene matches: 8. The CDR3 bases are TGCAGTGCCAGTATCGGGACAGGAAGCAATCAGCCCCAGCATTTT. It is translated as CSASIGTGSNQPQHF.

This clonotype has a handful of counts. The chain employs TRBV12-3 or TRBV12-4 and TRBJ1-2, with D uncertain. The CDR3 consists of 13 residues. Trimming pared 5 bases from V and 8 bases from J, leaving 15 bases between. The DNA for the CDR3 is TGTGCCAGCAGTGCCGGGGTAGGAGGAGGCTACACCTTC. Amino acids: CASSAGVGGGYTF.

This chain joins TRBV7-9 and TRBJ2-7, with 10 bases aligning to TRBD1. Germline CDR1 reads SEHNR; CDR2 reads FQNEAQ (reference sequence). The V segment lost 4 bases and the J segment 2 bases; nucleotides outside the gene matches: 5. The CDR3 consists of 15 residues. CDR3 protein: CASSSTGQGTYEQYF. Written as DNA, the CDR3 is TGTGCCAGCAGCTCAACGGGACAGGGGACCTACGAGCAGTACTTC.

This rearrangement joins TRBV2 to TRBJ2-3; D is uncertain. The V gene's germline CDR1 is SNHLY and CDR2 FYNNEI. The length of the CDR3 is 14 residues. Trimming pared 7 bases from V and 2 bases from J, leaving 13 bases between. The CDR3, as DNA: TGTGCCAGCATGGGCCATCTGGTCACAGATACGCAGTATTTT. Protein: CASMGHLVTDTQYF.

This clonotype was seen a few times. This chain links TRBV24-1 with TRBJ2-7, with 8 bases aligning to TRBD1. CDR1 and CDR2 from the germline V gene are KGHDR and SFDVKD. J lost 7 bases, V lost 3 bases, and 1 base had no gene match. The CDR3 is 12 residues long. The CDR3 nucleotides read TGTGCCACCAGTGATGGACAGGGAGAGCAGTACTTC. It codes for CATSDGQGEQYF.

This chain links TRBV7-9 with TRBJ2-3; 7 bases are shared with TRBD2. The CDR3 length is 13 residues. CDR1 and CDR2 from the germline V gene are SEHNR and FQNEAQ (reference sequence). With V trimmed by 5 bases and J by 6 bases, 5 bases remained unmatched. The CDR3 nucleotides are TGTGCCAGCAGCATACTAGCGAGCGATACGCAGTATTTT. This sequence encodes CASSILASDTQYF.

This clonotype was observed a few times. Here the CDR3 reads CASTPQGLNTEAFF. The CDR3 nucleotides are TGTGCCAGCACCCCACAGGGCCTGAACACTGAAGCTTTCTTT. J is TRBJ1-1 and V is TRBV27; D is perhaps TRBD1 (6 bases). V was pared by 7 bases and J by 0 bases, with 12 bases between. The CDR3 has 14 residues. Per germline, CDR1 MNHEY and CDR2 SMNVEV (reference sequence).

The chain recombines TRBV6-1 with TRBJ1-4; TRBD1 is a possible D gene (5 bases). Germline CDR1 MNHNS, CDR2 SASEGT. The CDR3 sequence is 16 residues long. V was trimmed by 0 bases and J by 8 bases, leaving 16 bases between them. This chain's CDR3 is CASSEAVGRYGEKLFF. The CDR3, as DNA: TGTGCCAGCAGTGAAGCTGTGGGGCGTTATGGGGAAAAACTGTTTTTT.

The chain uses TRBV14 and TRBJ2-1; D is possibly TRBD2 (5 bases). Germline CDR1 and CDR2: SGHDN and FVKESK. V gave up 1 base and J gave up 4 bases, with 11 bases separating them. The CDR3 runs to 15 residues. The CDR3 DNA reads TGTGCCAGCAGCCAAGTGGCGGGTGTTTACAATGAGCAGTTCTTC. This codes for CASSQVAGVYNEQFF.

V and J are TRBV12-3 or TRBV12-4 and TRBJ2-3; D not resolved. The CDR3 extends over 8 amino acids. V lost 10 bases and J lost 4, with 0 bases in between. In DNA, the CDR3 is TGTGCCACAGATACGCAGTATTTT. It is translated as CATDTQYF.

This chain uses TRBV7-8 with TRBJ1-2, with a possible D match to TRBD1 (5 bases). Trimming pared 4 bases from V and 7 bases from J, leaving 19 bases between. Germline V gene sequence: CDR1 SGHVS, CDR2 FQNEAQ. The CDR3 totals 15 residues. CDR3 DNA sequence: TGTGCCAGCAGCTCCGACAGTCCCCTATCGAGTGGCTACACCTTC. It encodes CASSSDSPLSSGYTF.

This clonotype was seen more than once but under ten times. The chain joins TRBV7-8 to TRBJ1-1; 10 bases fit TRBD1. V dropped 4 bases and J dropped 3; count of bases not matched to a gene: 5. Germline CDR1 is SGHVS and CDR2 is FQNEAQ. This CDR3 has 15 amino acids. CDR3 residues: CASSSRTGGYTEAFF. Here the CDR3 DNA reads TGTGCCAGCAGCTCTCGGACAGGGGGGTACACTGAAGCTTTCTTT.

The rearrangement joins TRBV11-3 to TRBJ1-1; D call uncertain. The germline CDR1 and CDR2 sequences are SGHNT and YENEEA. V was pared by 4 bases and J by 2 bases, with 17 bases between. The CDR3 runs 16 residues. The CDR3 bases are TGTGCCAGCAGCTCGACCCGGGCATTTCTAAACACTGAAGCTTTCTTT. It yields the protein CASSSTRAFLNTEAFF.

V and J are TRBV5-1 and TRBJ2-1; 11 bases are a match to TRBD2. After removal of 0 bases from V and 9 bases from J, the junction contained 8 bases not matched to a gene. The CDR3 is 16 amino acids. Germline V gives CDR1 SGHRS, CDR2 YFSETQ. CDR3 amino acids: CASSLVISGGAGEQFF. CDR3 coding DNA: TGCGCCAGCAGCTTGGTAATTAGCGGGGGGGCAGGTGAGCAGTTCTTC. Combining the CDR3 with reference TRBV5-1 and TRBJ2-1 gives the whole variable domain KAGVTQTPRYLIKTRGQQVTLSCSPISGHRSVSWYQQTPGQGLQFLFEYFSETQRNKGNFPGRFSGRQFSNSRSEMNVSTLELGDSALYLCASSLVISGGAGEQFFGPGTRLTVL.

The chain links TRBV7-8 to TRBJ2-6; D may be TRBD1 or TRBD2 (5 bases each). With 3 bases removed from V and 4 bases from J, the gap between germline ends came to 16 bases. Germline V CDR1 and CDR2: SGHVS, FQNEAQ. This CDR3 comprises 17 residues. The CDR3 here is CASSLLRGAAGANVLTF. DNA for the CDR3: TGTGCCAGCAGCTTGCTAAGGGGAGCGGCGGGGGCCAACGTCCTGACTTTC. Drawing the rest from reference TRBV7-8 and TRBJ2-6, the complete variable domain is GAGVSQSPRYKVAKRGQDVALRCDPISGHVSLFWYQQALGQGPEFLTYFQNEAQLDKSGLPSDRFFAERPEGSVSTLKIQRTQQEDSAVYLCASSLLRGAAGANVLTFGAGSRLTVL.

The chain combines TRBV6-6 with TRBJ2-7, with D possibly matching TRBD1 (5 bases). Trimming took off 6 bases at V and 0 bases at J, with 9 bases between the two ends. CDR1 and CDR2 from the germline V gene are MNHNY and SVGAGI (reference sequence). The CDR3 loop spans 13 amino acids. In DNA, the CDR3 is TGTGCCAGCAGGCCGACAGCCTCCTACGAGCAGTACTTC. Amino acids: CASRPTASYEQYF.

This clonotype was counted only a few times. The chain is built from TRBV20-1 and TRBJ2-5; 12 positions agree with TRBD1. Per the germline V gene, CDR1 is DFQATT and CDR2 is SNEGSKA (reference sequence). The CDR3 covers 17 residues. V gave up 6 bases and J gave up 4 bases; unmatched junction bases: 15. CDR3 sequence reads: CSARSWGQGAVGETQYF. The CDR3, as DNA: TGCAGTGCCCGTTCGTGGGGACAGGGGGCAGTTGGAGAGACCCAGTACTTC.

This clonotype showed up just a few times. V and J are TRBV6-5 and TRBJ1-6, with a tentative D call TRBD1 (6 bases). Germline CDR1 and CDR2: MNHEY and SVGAGI. V gave up 8 bases and J gave up 7 bases, with 21 bases separating them. CDR3 length: 16 amino acids. The DNA of the CDR3 is TGTGCCAGCCGAGGAGGGTCGGGGGCGAGGAATTCACCCCTCCACTTT. Its protein product is CASRGGSGARNSPLHF.

V gene TRBV7-6 combines with J gene TRBJ2-3, with D maybe TRBD2 (7 bases). The CDR3 loop spans 14 amino acids. V dropped 5 bases and J dropped 9 bases, with 18 bases sitting between them. Germline-derived CDR1 and CDR2 are SGHVS and FNYEAQ. As DNA, the CDR3 is TGTGCCAGCAGCCTTACCACAGGGAGGGTGACGCAGTATTTT. As protein: CASSLTTGRVTQYF. Variable domain in full (rest from reference TRBV7-6 and TRBJ2-3): GAGVSQSPRYKVTKRGQDVALRCDPISGHVSLYWYRQALGQGPEFLTYFNYEAQQDKSGLPNDRFSAERPEGSISTLTIQRTEQRDSAMYRCASSLTTGRVTQYFGPGTRLTVL.

The V gene is TRBV20-1, the J gene TRBJ2-5; TRBD1 or TRBD2 may be the D gene (5 bases each). The ends were cut back, 3 bases at V and 1 base at J, with 24 bases in the middle. The CDR3 totals 18 residues. Germline V gene sequence: CDR1 DFQATT, CDR2 SNEGSKA (reference sequence). The CDR3 region is CSARGTGLTGTFQETQYF. CDR3 nucleotide sequence: TGCAGTGCTAGGGGGACGGGGCTCACCGGGACGTTCCAAGAGACCCAGTACTTC.

The chain has TRBV14 and TRBJ2-1; 11 bases match TRBD2. With 3 bases clipped from V and 5 bases from J, the junction kept 3 bases outside the gene matches. This CDR3 region has 15 residues. Germline V CDR1 and CDR2: SGHDN, FVKESK. The CDR3 loop is CASSQGLAENNEQFF. The CDR3 DNA is TGTGCCAGCAGCCAGGGACTAGCGGAAAACAATGAGCAGTTCTTC.

This clonotype was detected only a few times. The rearrangement uses TRBV5-1 and TRBJ1-1; D is perhaps TRBD1 (6 bases). Germline V lookup: CDR1 SGHRS, CDR2 YFSETQ. This CDR3 spans 15 amino acids. V was pared by 5 bases and J by 6 bases, with 20 bases between. The CDR3, as DNA: TGCGCCAGCAGTTTCCACACAGGGTCTCTCGCTGAAGCTTTCTTT. Protein: CASSFHTGSLAEAFF.

This clonotype was observed a few times. This rearrangement joins TRBV7-6 to TRBJ2-1, with 9 bases that match TRBD1. CDR3 length equals 16 residues. CDR1 and CDR2 (germline): SGHVS, FNYEAQ. After removal of 3 bases from V and 5 bases from J, the junction contained 8 bases not matched to a gene. The CDR3 DNA reads TGTGCCAGCAGCTTGGAGAAGGACAGGGGCCACAATGAGCAGTTCTTC. Residues: CASSLEKDRGHNEQFF.

This clonotype was seen more than once but under ten times. V gene TRBV20-1 combines with J gene TRBJ2-2, with 8 positions matching TRBD2. Germline V gives CDR1 DFQATT, CDR2 SNEGSKA (reference sequence). The CDR3 runs 17 residues. Trimming at V came to 0 bases and at J to 0 bases, leaving 6 bases not matched to a gene. The CDR3 bases are TGCAGTGCTAGAGATCGTGCGGGAGGAGCGAACACCGGGGAGCTGTTTTTT. Protein: CSARDRAGGANTGELFF.

V and J are TRBV25-1 and TRBJ2-3; 11 bases agree with TRBD2. The CDR3 has 15 residues. Germline V gene sequence: CDR1 MGHDK, CDR2 SYGVNS. V lost 6 bases and J lost 5; bases outside the gene matches: 7. CDR3 amino acids: CASRVAGGPIDTQYF. CDR3 nucleotides: TGTGCCAGCAGAGTAGCGGGAGGGCCTATAGATACGCAGTATTTT.

This clonotype was picked up a small number of times. This chain links TRBV7-2 with TRBJ1-4, with 7 positions matching TRBD1. J was trimmed by 1 base and V by 5 bases; bases with no gene match: 7. The CDR3 has 16 residues. CDR1 is SGHTA, CDR2 FQGNSA, per germline. CDR3 loop: CASSLQGTRTNEKLFF. The CDR3 DNA is TGTGCCAGCAGCCTACAGGGGACGAGAACTAATGAAAAACTGTTTTTT.

This clonotype was counted a few times. The V call is TRBV30, the J call TRBJ2-7, with 7 bases that match TRBD1. The CDR3 contains 13 residues. V was pared by 3 bases and J by 0 bases, with 2 bases of the junction left unmatched. CDR1 is GTSNPN and CDR2 is SVGIG in the germline V gene (reference sequence). The CDR3 DNA follows: TGTGCCTGGAGCAGGGGGTACTCCTACGAGCAGTACTTC. Protein sequence: CAWSRGYSYEQYF.

V and J are TRBV15 and TRBJ1-5; unclear D gene. Germline V CDR1 and CDR2: LNHNV, YYDKDF (reference sequence). The CDR3 runs to 16 residues. Trimming removed 0 bases at V and 4 bases at J, with 13 bases between. CDR3 sequence (DNA): TGTGCCACCAGCAGAGATCGGATAGGTCATAATCAGCCCCAGCATTTT. It yields the protein CATSRDRIGHNQPQHF. Based on the CDR3 plus reference TRBV15 and TRBJ1-5, the full variable domain is DAMVIQNPRYQVTQFGKPVTLSCSQTLNHNVMYWYQQKSSQAPKLLFHYYDKDFNNEADTPDNFQSRRPNTSFCFLDIRSPGLGDTAMYLCATSRDRIGHNQPQHFGDGTRLSIL.

This clonotype turned up a few times. The rearrangement links TRBV7-8 to TRBJ2-3; possibly TRBD2 for D (7 bases). V dropped 7 bases and J dropped 5 bases, with 25 bases sitting between them. Germline V gene data show CDR1 as SGHVS and CDR2 as FQNEAQ. This CDR3 has 17 amino acids. CDR3 residues: CASTTLWAGAGIDTQYF. In nucleotides, the CDR3 is TGTGCCAGCACCACCTTATGGGCGGGGGCCGGCATAGATACGCAGTATTTT.

This clonotype was detected a few times. V gene TRBV7-9 combines with J gene TRBJ2-1; the match to TRBD2 covers 12 bases. V lost 5 bases to trimming and J lost 9 bases; unmatched junction nucleotides: 2. The CDR3 spans 13 residues. Germline V gene sequence: CDR1 SEHNR, CDR2 FQNEAQ (reference sequence). The CDR3 DNA reads as TGTGCCAGCAGCCGACTAGCGGGAGCTGAGCAGTTCTTC. Residues: CASSRLAGAEQFF.